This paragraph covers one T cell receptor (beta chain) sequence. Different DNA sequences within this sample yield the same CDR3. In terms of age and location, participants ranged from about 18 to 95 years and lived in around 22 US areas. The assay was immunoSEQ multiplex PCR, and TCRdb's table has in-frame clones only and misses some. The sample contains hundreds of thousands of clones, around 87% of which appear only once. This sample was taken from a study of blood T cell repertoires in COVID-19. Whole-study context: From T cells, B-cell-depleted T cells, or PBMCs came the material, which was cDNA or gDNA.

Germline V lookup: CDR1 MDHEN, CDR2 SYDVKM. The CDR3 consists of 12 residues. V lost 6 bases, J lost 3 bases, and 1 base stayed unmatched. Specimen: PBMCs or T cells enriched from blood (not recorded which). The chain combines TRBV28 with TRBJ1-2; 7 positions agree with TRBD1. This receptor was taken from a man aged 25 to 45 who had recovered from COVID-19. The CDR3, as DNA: TGTGCCAGCAGCCAGGGGGACTATGGCTACACCTTC. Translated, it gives CASSQGDYGYTF.